The subject of this entry is one TCR beta chain. The antigen remains undetermined. Authors' processing steps: With immunoSEQ giving junction-only sequences and no quality scores, filtering differed. Using immunoSEQ multiplex PCR, the repertoire was profiled, and TCRdb retains in-frame clones only, with some absent. That table furnishes V, J and clone size, whereas the DNA furnished D and trimming. The sample lists about 1.5 million clones; nearly 99% were seen once. These data are taken from a study of shared clonotypes between healthy human individuals. Broader study findings: A handful of donors shared approximately 5% of their naive CD4 clonotypes. Naive subsets generally exceeded memory subsets in estimated richness.

The CD4+ fraction was divided into a CD45RA+ naive subset and a CD45RA-negative memory subset. The trim removed 4 bases at V and 5 bases at J, leaving 11 bases unmatched. Germline CDR1 and CDR2: SNHLY and FYNNEI. This CDR3 has 16 amino acids. This rearrangement joins TRBV2 to TRBJ2-1; 7 bases are a match to TRBD2. The sequencing sample was made of naive CD4+ T cells sorted from blood. The subset here: CD45RA+ positively selected. The receptor was derived from a man younger than 40 in good health. The CDR3 region has the DNA TGTGCCAGCAGTGGGATAGAGCGGGATTGGAACAATGAGCAGTTCTTC. Residues: CASSGIERDWNNEQFF. The complete variable domain, with remaining parts taken from reference TRBV2 and TRBJ2-1, reads EPEVTQTPSHQVTQMGQEVILRCVPISNHLYFYWYRQILGQKVEFLVSFYNNEISEKSEIFDDQFSVERPDGSNFTLKIRSTKLEDSAMYFCASSGIERDWNNEQFFGPGTRLTVL.